The rows below give T cell receptor beta chains drawn from one sample of a study of cytomegalovirus exposure and HLA in healthy donors. Profiled with immunoSEQ multiplex PCR; TCRdb holds only in-frame clones, not every one. This table has 200,000 to 250,000 clones, roughly 84% appearing once. The sample consisted of PBMCs. The receptors stem from a boy between 2 and 10 years old in good health and CMV-seronegative. Both conserved end residues are part of each CDR3. The D gene is left open where the match is weak. Clone size, where shown, is once, few, many, or a class for clones that have expanded.

clone_size j_call v_call d_call cdr3_nt cdr3_aa
NA TRBJ2-7 TRBV18 TRBD1 TGTGCCAGCTCATCCGGGACAGCGGATATCTACGAGCAGTACTTC CASSSGTADIYEQYF
NA TRBJ1-1 TRBV5-6 NA TGTGCCAGCAGCACGGGGACTGCGAACACTGAAGCTTTCTTT CASSTGTANTEAFF
few TRBJ1-2 TRBV5-6 NA TGTGCCAGCAGCTTGGCAGCTAACTATGGCTACACCTTC CASSLAANYGYTF
NA TRBJ2-7 TRBV4-1 NA TGCGCCAGCAGCCAAGATAGCAGCTACGAGCAGTACTTC CASSQDSSYEQYF
NA TRBJ1-6 TRBV10-3 NA TGTGCCAGCTCGACAGAATCCTATAATTCACCCCTCCACTTT CASSTESYNSPLHF
NA TRBJ1-1 TRBV7-9 NA TGTGCCAGCAGCTCACCGCAGGGAACTGAAGCTTTCTTT CASSSPQGTEAFF
NA TRBJ2-7 TRBV11-3 TRBD1 TGTGCCAGCAGCCCGCGACAGGGGTCCTACGAGCAGTACTTC CASSPRQGSYEQYF
NA TRBJ2-7 TRBV15 TRBD2 TGTGCCACCAGCAGAGTCGGGACTAGCGGGATAGGGGAGCAGTACTTC CATSRVGTSGIGEQYF
once TRBJ2-7 TRBV5-4 TRBD1 TGTGCCAGCAGTTCCGGGACAGCGGTCTACGAGCAGTACTTC CASSSGTAVYEQYF
few TRBJ1-5 TRBV5-1 TRBD1 TGCGCCAGCAGCTTGGATACAGGGGGCCATCAGCCCCAGCATTTT CASSLDTGGHQPQHF
NA TRBJ2-7 TRBV21-1 NA TGTGCCAGCAACTCAAGGGGACAGGTCGGGACTAGCGGGAGCGAGAACTACGAGCAGTACTTC CASNSRGQVGTSGSENYEQYF